Only a few counts were recorded for the clone carrying this T cell receptor beta chain. The data were taken from a study of T-cell reconstitution after alpha-beta-depleted transplantation in children. For TCRbeta, the library was prepared with unique molecular identifiers. TCRdb reprocessed the PCR reads via MiXCR and lists one record per CDR3 protein. The sample yields over 550,000 distinct CDR3 sequences, roughly a tenth seen once. V was pared by 1 base and J by 6 bases, with 14 bases between. The CDR3 sequence is 15 residues long. The germline CDR1 and CDR2 sequences are SGHRS and YFSETQ. The receptor's source is a human donor who donated a stem cell graft to a child with acute myeloid leukemia. Source: PBMCs from the stem cell graft donor, taken from the stem cell graft. The chain joins TRBV5-1 to TRBJ1-5; perhaps TRBD1 as D (5 bases). The CDR3 loop reads CASSLSGSDLQPQHF. The CDR3, as DNA: TGCGCCAGCAGCTTGTCAGGGTCGGATCTTCAGCCCCAGCATTTT.